Listed below are T cell receptor beta chains from one sample, sequenced in a study of blood T cells in healthy people across ages. In TCRdb, the 5' RACE reads were re-called with MiXCR into one record per CDR3 protein. The sample carries nearly 1 million distinct CDR3 sequences, just over 50% recorded once. The sample consisted of blood. These receptors were obtained from a woman in her fifties or sixties in good health. The CDR3 runs from the conserved cysteine through the conserved F or W.

>TRBV7-2|TRBJ2-5
CASSSTTGTSGRRETQYF
>TRBV29-1|TRBJ2-1
CSPLGLASYNEQFF
>TRBV12-3/TRBV12-4|TRBJ2-5
CASSLGPAGVREQYF
>TRBV4-1|TRBJ2-5
CASSQVSGLAGIKQQYF
>TRBV12-5|TRBJ2-1
CASGNPGSRANEQFF
>TRBV7-6|TRBJ2-5
CASSSRGQGGETQYF
>TRBV30|TRBJ1-1
CAWSLMGGTEAFF
>TRBV20-1|TRBJ1-6
CSAREVLNSPLHF
>TRBV6-2/TRBV6-3|-
CASSYRRGIHEQYF
>TRBV15|TRBJ2-7
CATGSPGHRNEQYF
>TRBV12-3/TRBV12-4|TRBJ1-2
CASSLTPRGGYTF
>TRBV12-3/TRBV12-4|TRBJ1-1
CASSFAGTANTEAFF
>TRBV21-1|TRBJ2-1
CARRLHSHTNNEQFF
>TRBV6-5|TRBJ2-5
CASSSARPASIETQYF
>TRBV7-8|TRBJ1-5
CASNRIVSNQPQHF
>TRBV20-1|TRBJ2-3
CSATSGRESTDTQYF
>TRBV4-2|TRBJ1-2
CASSQDLAGGINYGYTF
>TRBV20-1|TRBJ2-1
CSWPGLADNEQFF
>TRBV11-2|TRBJ2-4
CASSLEPRISQSPYF
>TRBV29-1|TRBJ1-1
CSARVGTEAFF
>TRBV7-2|TRBJ2-7
CASQNMGLAGIYEQYF
>TRBV20-1|TRBJ2-1
CSARGGLLAGAYNEQFF
>TRBV27|TRBJ2-3
CASSYRGAKTDTQYF
>TRBV29-1|TRBJ2-7
CSAQGVGDYEQYF
>TRBV9|TRBJ2-7
CASSALGVGEQYF
>TRBV20-1|TRBJ2-1
CSARFQSHEQFF
>TRBV7-2|TRBJ1-1
CAGSSYTEAFF
>TRBV28|TRBJ1-2
CASSRQGRIYGYTF
>TRBV4-2|TRBJ2-1
CASSGGELARYNEQFF
>TRBV28|TRBJ2-7
CASSTTLAGSGRSSYEQYF